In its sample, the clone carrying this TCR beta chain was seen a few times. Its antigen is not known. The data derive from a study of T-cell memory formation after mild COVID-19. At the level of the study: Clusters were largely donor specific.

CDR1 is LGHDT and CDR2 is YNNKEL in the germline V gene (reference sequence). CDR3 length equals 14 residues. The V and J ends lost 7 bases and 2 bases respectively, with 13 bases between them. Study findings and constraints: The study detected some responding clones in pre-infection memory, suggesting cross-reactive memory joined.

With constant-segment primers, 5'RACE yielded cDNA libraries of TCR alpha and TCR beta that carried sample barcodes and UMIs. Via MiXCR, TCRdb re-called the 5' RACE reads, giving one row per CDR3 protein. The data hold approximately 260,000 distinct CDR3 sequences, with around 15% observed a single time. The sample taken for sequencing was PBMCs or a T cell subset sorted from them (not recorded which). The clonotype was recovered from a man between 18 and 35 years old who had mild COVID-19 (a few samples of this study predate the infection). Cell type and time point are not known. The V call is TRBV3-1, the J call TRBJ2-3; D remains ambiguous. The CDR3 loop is CASMQRGVTDTQYF. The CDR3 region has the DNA TGTGCCAGCATGCAACGCGGAGTCACAGATACGCAGTATTTT.